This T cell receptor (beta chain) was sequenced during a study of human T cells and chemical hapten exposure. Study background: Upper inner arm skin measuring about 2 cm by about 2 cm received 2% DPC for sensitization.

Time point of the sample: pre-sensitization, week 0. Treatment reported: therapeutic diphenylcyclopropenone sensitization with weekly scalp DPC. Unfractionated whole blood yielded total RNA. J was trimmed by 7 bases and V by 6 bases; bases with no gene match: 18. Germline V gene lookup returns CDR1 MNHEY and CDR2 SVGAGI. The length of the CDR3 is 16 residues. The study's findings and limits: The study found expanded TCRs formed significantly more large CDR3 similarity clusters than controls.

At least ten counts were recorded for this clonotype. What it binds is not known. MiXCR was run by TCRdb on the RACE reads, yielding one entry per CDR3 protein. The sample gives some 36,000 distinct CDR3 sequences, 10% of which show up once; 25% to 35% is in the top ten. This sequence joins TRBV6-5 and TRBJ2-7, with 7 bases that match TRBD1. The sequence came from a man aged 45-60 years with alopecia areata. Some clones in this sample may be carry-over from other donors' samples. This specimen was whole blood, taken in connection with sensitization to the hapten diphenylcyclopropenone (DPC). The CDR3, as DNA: TGTGCCAGCAGGTCAACGAGAGCCCTTGACAGGGAGGAGCAGTACTTC. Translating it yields CASRSTRALDREEQYF.